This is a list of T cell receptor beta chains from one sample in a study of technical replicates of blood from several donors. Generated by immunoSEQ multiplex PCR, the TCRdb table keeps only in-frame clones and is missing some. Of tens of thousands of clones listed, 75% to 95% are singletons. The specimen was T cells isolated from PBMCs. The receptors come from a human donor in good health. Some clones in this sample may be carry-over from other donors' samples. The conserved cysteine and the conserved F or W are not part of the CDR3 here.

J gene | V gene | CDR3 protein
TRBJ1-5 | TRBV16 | ASTKYLQGQDRVWPQH
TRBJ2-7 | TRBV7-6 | ASSFRGGAEVEQY
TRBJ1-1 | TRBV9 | ASSVAEAGTEAF
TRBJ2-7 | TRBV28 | ASSLTLAEFYEQY
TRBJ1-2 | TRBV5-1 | ASRHVGQLDYGYT
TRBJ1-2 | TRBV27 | ASSRHGAANYGYT
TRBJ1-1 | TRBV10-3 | AISESRREAEAF
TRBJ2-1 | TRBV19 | ASRLTSGSYSYNEQF
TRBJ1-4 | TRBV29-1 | SGQGATNEKLF
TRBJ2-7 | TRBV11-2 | ASSPRQGAYEQY
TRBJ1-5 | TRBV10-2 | ASRGQGNQPQH
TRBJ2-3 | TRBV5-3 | ARSHSRVGDTQY
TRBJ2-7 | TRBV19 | ASSEGQPWEQY
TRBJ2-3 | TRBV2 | ASTLAGPTDTQY
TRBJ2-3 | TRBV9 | ASSGARGKGLAATDTQY
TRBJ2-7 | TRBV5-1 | ASSEGHKRQGNEQY
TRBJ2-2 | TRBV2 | ASRRTSGGTNTGELF
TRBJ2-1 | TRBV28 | ASTGYNEQF
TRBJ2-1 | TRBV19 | ASSLPTSGGGNEQF
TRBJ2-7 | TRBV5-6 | ASSPGQGEYEQY
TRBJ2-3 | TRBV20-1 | SASSRTQY
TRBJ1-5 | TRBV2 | ASGDSYSNQPQH
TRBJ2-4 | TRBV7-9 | ASSHQPPGLAKNIQY
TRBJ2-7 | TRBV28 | ASSPGTGDYEQY
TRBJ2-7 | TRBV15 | ATSRDGTGGNEQY
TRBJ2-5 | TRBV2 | ASSADKQETQY
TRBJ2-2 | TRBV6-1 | ASRIRGGPFGELF
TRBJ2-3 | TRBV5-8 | ASSLAGTDTQY
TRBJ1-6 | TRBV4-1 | ASSRGTGRGSLDSPLH
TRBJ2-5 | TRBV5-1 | ASMAGLAGGVAPYRETQY
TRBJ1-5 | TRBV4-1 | ASSQDPTGGLAQH
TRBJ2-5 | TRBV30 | AWSLGLARETQY
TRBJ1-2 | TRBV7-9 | ASSLNGVDGYT
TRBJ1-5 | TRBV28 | ASSLSAGKSNQPQH
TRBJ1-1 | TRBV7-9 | ASSFTGYTEAF
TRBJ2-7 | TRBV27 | ASSLRLPDRGLDYEQY